A selection of T cell receptor beta chains follows, all from one sample in a study of TIL therapy for anti-PD-1-resistant metastatic lung cancer. Data came from immunoSEQ multiplex PCR; TCRdb stores just in-frame clones and leaves some out. The sample shows about 47,000 clones, 80% to 90% of them seen only once. This specimen consisted of blood, obtained at baseline. The receptors were sampled from a person between 25 and 80 years old with non-small cell lung cancer. Each CDR3 is given with its conserved first and last residue. A D gene is named only where the DNA matches it firmly. Rows may omit the clone size; those that give it use once, few, many or a size class.

v_gene	j_gene	abundance	d_gene	CDR3aa	CDR3nt
TRBV7-2	TRBJ2-7	.	TRBD1	CASSPAGQVEYEQYF	TGTGCCAGCAGCCCCGCCGGACAGGTCGAGTACGAGCAGTACTTC
TRBV27	TRBJ2-5	.	TRBD2	CASSPGGRGLGETQYF	TGTGCCAGCAGCCCGGGCGGGAGAGGTCTCGGGGAGACCCAGTACTTC
TRBV24-1	TRBJ2-7	.	TRBD2	CATSARSGKGNYEQYF	TGTGCCACCAGTGCTCGGAGCGGGAAGGGGAACTACGAGCAGTACTTC
TRBV10-3	TRBJ2-5	.	.	CAISRVGGEETQYF	TGTGCCATCAGTCGGGTTGGAGGGGAAGAGACCCAGTACTTC
TRBV18	TRBJ1-1	.	TRBD1	CASSPSGTGRGTEAFF	TGTGCCAGCTCACCTTCCGGGACAGGGCGTGGTACTGAAGCTTTCTTT
TRBV14	TRBJ2-1	few	TRBD2	CASSPLAGGVPYNEQFF	TGTGCCAGCAGCCCCCTAGCGGGAGGGGTTCCCTACAATGAGCAGTTCTTC
TRBV5-4	TRBJ2-7	.	TRBD2	CASSLDSGAYEQYF	TGTGCCAGCAGCTTGGACAGCGGGGCCTACGAGCAGTACTTC
TRBV18	TRBJ1-2	.	.	CASSPPVNSGPFSYTF	TGTGCCAGCTCACCACCTGTGAACTCCGGACCTTTCAGCTACACCTTC
TRBV2	TRBJ1-2	.	TRBD1	CASRPFGTGVEGYTF	TGTGCCAGCAGGCCTTTCGGGACAGGGGTTGAAGGCTACACCTTC
TRBV29-1	TRBJ2-2	.	.	CSVVKEKRNTGELFF	TGCAGCGTTGTAAAGGAGAAAAGGAACACCGGGGAGCTGTTTTTT
TRBV7-2	TRBJ1-1	.	.	CASSLGSAEAFF	TGTGCCAGCAGCTTAGGTAGCGCTGAAGCTTTCTTT
TRBV5-1	TRBJ2-6	.	.	CASSGIEGGANVLTF	TGCGCCAGCAGCGGCATCGAAGGGGGGGCCAACGTCCTGACTTTT
TRBV18	TRBJ2-1	.	TRBD1	CASSPRDRGWGVVLEQFF	TGTGCCAGCTCACCACGAGACAGGGGTTGGGGCGTCGTGCTTGAGCAGTTCTTC
TRBV5-1	TRBJ2-5	.	.	CASSWRVLQETQYF	TGCGCCAGCAGCTGGAGGGTCCTCCAAGAGACCCAGTACTTC
TRBV12-3/TRBV12-4	TRBJ2-7	.	.	CASSLEAVSQYF	TGTGCCAGCAGTTTAGAAGCGGTTTCGCAGTACTTC
TRBV9	TRBJ2-6	.	TRBD1	CASSVGQGSSGANVLTF	TGTGCCAGCAGCGTAGGACAGGGTAGCTCTGGGGCCAACGTCCTGACTTTC
TRBV6-5	TRBJ2-3	.	.	CASSYGQKITDTQYF	TGTGCCAGCAGTTACGGACAGAAAATCACAGATACGCAGTATTTT
TRBV7-2	TRBJ1-4	.	.	CASSPPGTKNEKLFF	TGTGCCAGCAGCCCGCCGGGGACAAAGAATGAAAAACTGTTTTTT
TRBV7-2	TRBJ2-7	.	.	CASSPRQDPSYEQYF	TGTGCCAGCAGCCCCCGACAGGATCCCTCCTACGAGCAGTACTTC
TRBV2	TRBJ1-2	.	.	CASSYGHLVGGYTF	TGTGCCAGCAGTTACGGACATCTGGTGGGTGGCTACACCTTC
TRBV19	TRBJ1-1	.	.	CASSIYGHLNTEAFF	TGTGCCAGTAGTATTTACGGACACTTGAACACTGAAGCTTTCTTT
TRBV5-1	TRBJ2-5	.	.	CASSLDPGGDQETQYF	TGCGCCAGCAGCTTGGATCCGGGCGGGGACCAAGAGACCCAGTACTTC
TRBV6-6	TRBJ1-5	.	TRBD1	CASRDSRSNQPQHF	TGTGCCAGCCGGGACAGTCGTAGCAATCAGCCCCAGCATTTT
TRBV7-2	TRBJ2-7	.	.	CASSQTWGYEQYF	TGTGCCAGCAGCCAAACATGGGGTTACGAGCAGTACTTC
TRBV30	TRBJ2-2	.	TRBD2	CAWSSVGLAGGRRNTGELFF	TGTGCCTGGAGTTCTGTAGGACTAGCGGGAGGGAGGAGAAACACCGGGGAGCTGTTTTTT
TRBV2	TRBJ1-4	few	TRBD1	CASRRGQGEEKLFF	TGTGCCAGCAGACGGGGACAGGGGGAGGAAAAACTGTTTTTT
TRBV12-1	TRBJ2-1	.	.	CASSFLNRGRPGDPTLIYNEQFF	TGTGCCAGCAGCTTCCTCAACAGGGGACGTCCGGGTGATCCCACCTTAATCTACAATGAGCAGTTCTTC
TRBV19	TRBJ2-1	.	TRBD2	CASSRLAGGATYNEQFF	TGTGCCAGTAGTCGACTAGCGGGGGGAGCGACCTACAATGAGCAGTTCTTC
TRBV7-9	TRBJ2-5	.	TRBD2	CASSLTSGGQETQYF	TGTGCCAGCAGCTTAACTAGCGGGGGCCAAGAGACCCAGTACTTC
TRBV2	TRBJ2-6	once	.	CASSVIQVNSGANVLTF	TGTGCCAGCAGTGTAATACAGGTTAACTCTGGGGCCAACGTCCTGACTTTC
TRBV29-1	TRBJ2-5	.	TRBD1	CSVEPDRGETQYF	TGCAGCGTTGAACCGGACAGGGGGGAGACCCAGTACTTC
TRBV6-5	TRBJ2-5	.	.	CASSRIQETQYF	TGTGCCAGCAGCAGGATCCAAGAGACCCAGTACTTC
TRBV11-2	TRBJ2-7	.	TRBD1	CASSWGQGAGEQYF	TGTGCCAGCAGCTGGGGACAGGGGGCCGGCGAGCAGTACTTC
TRBV5-1	TRBJ1-1	.	.	CASSLGGGVVTEAFF	TGCGCCAGCAGCCTTGGTGGGGGGGTCGTAACTGAAGCTTTCTTT
TRBV30	TRBJ1-2	once	TRBD1	CAWEGQGLGGYTF	TGTGCCTGGGAGGGACAGGGCCTCGGGGGCTACACCTTC
TRBV28	TRBJ2-1	.	TRBD2	CASSITPGLAGVYNEQFF	TGTGCCAGCAGTATCACACCGGGACTAGCGGGAGTCTACAATGAGCAGTTCTTC
TRBV3-1/TRBV3-2	TRBJ1-5	.	TRBD1	CASSGTGGDQPQHF	TGTGCCAGCAGTGGTACAGGGGGGGATCAGCCCCAGCATTTT
TRBV6-2/TRBV6-3	TRBJ2-2	.	.	CASSPWTGLGTGELFF	TGTGCCAGCAGTCCCTGGACCGGCCTCGGGACCGGGGAGCTGTTTTTT
TRBV21-1	TRBJ2-5	.	.	CASSKGPSLQETQYF	TGTGCCAGCAGCAAAGGACCGTCACTCCAAGAGACCCAGTACTTC
TRBV6-5	TRBJ2-7	.	.	CASSYSQYLEQYF	TGTGCCAGCAGTTACTCTCAGTATCTCGAGCAGTACTTC
TRBV6-2/TRBV6-3	TRBJ1-2	few	.	CASSYMQGYGYTF	TGTGCCAGCAGTTACATGCAGGGCTATGGCTACACCTTC
TRBV7-9	TRBJ2-5	once	TRBD2	CASLKASGASETQYF	TGTGCCAGTCTAAAGGCTAGCGGGGCATCAGAGACCCAGTACTTC
TRBV6-6	TRBJ2-7	.	.	CASSSFRVYEQYF	TGTGCCAGCAGTTCCTTTCGTGTTTACGAGCAGTACTTC
TRBV19	TRBJ2-1	once	TRBD2	CASSIDLAGSYNEQFF	TGTGCCAGTAGTATAGACCTAGCGGGATCCTACAATGAGCAGTTCTTC
TRBV28	TRBJ1-5	.	TRBD1	CATGTGWDQPQHF	TGTGCCACCGGGACAGGGTGGGATCAGCCCCAGCATTTT
TRBV7-9	TRBJ1-6	.	.	CASSPPGGYSPLHF	TGTGCCAGCAGCCCCCCCGGGGGATATTCACCCCTCCACTTT
TRBV6-2/TRBV6-3	TRBJ2-2	.	TRBD2	CASSFLYLLAGVTGELFF	TGTGCCAGCAGTTTCCTCTACCTACTAGCGGGGGTGACCGGGGAGCTGTTTTTT
TRBV24-1	TRBJ2-2	once	TRBD2	CATSDLWTSGTGELFF	TGTGCCACCAGTGATTTGTGGACTAGCGGGACCGGGGAGCTGTTTTTT
TRBV7-9	TRBJ1-1	.	.	CASSLRGTTEAFF	TGTGCCAGCAGCTTACGGGGTACCACTGAAGCTTTCTTT
TRBV7-3	TRBJ2-7	.	.	CASSLSEGDEQYF	TGTGCCAGCAGCTTAAGTGAGGGGGACGAGCAGTACTTC
TRBV28	TRBJ1-2	.	.	CASRTGVLYGYTF	TGTGCCAGCAGGACTGGGGTCCTCTATGGCTACACCTTC
TRBV10-1	TRBJ2-7	few	.	CASSWGEPFYEQYF	TGCGCCAGCAGTTGGGGGGAACCTTTCTACGAGCAGTACTTC
TRBV28	TRBJ1-3	.	TRBD1	CASSFFRDRGSGNTIYF	TGTGCCAGCAGTTTTTTCCGGGACAGGGGCTCTGGAAACACCATATATTTT
TRBV5-1	TRBJ1-6	.	TRBD1	CASSLRQGVGPLHF	TGCGCCAGCAGCTTGAGACAGGGGGTAGGACCCCTCCACTTT
TRBV28	TRBJ2-7	.	.	CASSPSQVYEQYF	TGTGCCAGCAGTCCCTCCCAGGTCTACGAGCAGTACTTC